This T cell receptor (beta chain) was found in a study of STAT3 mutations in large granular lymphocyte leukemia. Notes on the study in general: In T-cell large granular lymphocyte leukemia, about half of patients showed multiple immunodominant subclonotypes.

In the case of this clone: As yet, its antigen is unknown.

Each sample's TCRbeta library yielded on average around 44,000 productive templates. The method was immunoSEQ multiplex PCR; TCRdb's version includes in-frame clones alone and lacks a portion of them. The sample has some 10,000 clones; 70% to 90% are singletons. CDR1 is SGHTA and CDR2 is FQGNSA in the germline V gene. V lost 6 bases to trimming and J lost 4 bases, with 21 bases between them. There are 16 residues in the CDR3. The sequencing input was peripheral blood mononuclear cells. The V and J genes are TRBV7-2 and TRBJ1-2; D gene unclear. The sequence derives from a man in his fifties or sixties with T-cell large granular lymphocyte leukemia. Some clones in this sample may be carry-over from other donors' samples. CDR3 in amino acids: CASRRTPIESLYGYTF. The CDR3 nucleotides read TGTGCCAGCAGACGCACCCCGATAGAGTCCCTCTATGGCTACACCTTC.